This TCR beta chain was profiled in a study of T-cell reconstitution after alpha-beta-depleted transplantation in children. The CDR3 contains 16 residues. After removal of 2 bases from V and 4 bases from J, the junction contained 7 bases not matched to a gene. The germline V gene encodes CDR1 SGHDT and CDR2 YYEEEE. Unique molecular identifiers were incorporated when the TCRbeta library was constructed. One entry per CDR3 protein results from TCRdb running MiXCR on the PCR reads. The sample consists of 530,000 or so distinct CDR3 sequences, over 20% of them appearing once. As for this clonotype: The antigen remains unidentified.

Study conclusions and caveats: In some patients, recipient T cells and intrathymic progenitors surviving conditioning explained high day-60 diversity. The study reportedly traced alpha-beta T cells about two months after transplant to several hundred expanded graft clones. Hyperexpanded clones declined; after one year, newly produced T cells mostly supplied diversity.

This TCR was recovered from a boy under two years old with Wiskott-Aldrich syndrome, due to receive a stem cell transplant. The chain has TRBV5-6 and TRBJ2-7, with 12 nucleotides matching TRBD2. Sequences were derived from PBMCs, sampled before TCRalphabeta/CD19-depleted stem cell transplant. The CDR3 DNA follows: TGTGCCAGCAGCTTTCTAGCGGGAGGGCCCTCGTACGAGCAGTACTTC. This translates into CASSFLAGGPSYEQYF.